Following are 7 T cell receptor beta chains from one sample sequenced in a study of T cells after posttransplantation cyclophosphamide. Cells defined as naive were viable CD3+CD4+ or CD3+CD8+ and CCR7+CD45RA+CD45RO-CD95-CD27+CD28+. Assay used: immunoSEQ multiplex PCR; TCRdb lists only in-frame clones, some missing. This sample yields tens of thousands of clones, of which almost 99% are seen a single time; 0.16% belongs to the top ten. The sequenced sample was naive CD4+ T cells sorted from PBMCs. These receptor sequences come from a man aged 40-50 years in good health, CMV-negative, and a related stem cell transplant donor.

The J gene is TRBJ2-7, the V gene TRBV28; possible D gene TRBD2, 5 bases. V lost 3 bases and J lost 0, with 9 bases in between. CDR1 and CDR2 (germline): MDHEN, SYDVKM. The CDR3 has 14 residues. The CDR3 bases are TGTGCCAGCAGTTTGTACGGGATCTCCTACGAGCAGTACTTC. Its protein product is CASSLYGISYEQYF. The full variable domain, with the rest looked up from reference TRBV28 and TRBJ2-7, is DVKVTQSSRYLVKRTGEKVFLECVQDMDHENMFWYRQDPGLGLRLIYFSYDVKMKEKGDIPEGYSVSREKKERFSLILESASTNQTSMYLCASSLYGISYEQYFGPGTRLTVT.

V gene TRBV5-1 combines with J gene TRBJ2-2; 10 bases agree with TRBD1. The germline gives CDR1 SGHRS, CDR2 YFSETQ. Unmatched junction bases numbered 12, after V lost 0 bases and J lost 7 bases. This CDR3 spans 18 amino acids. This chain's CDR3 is CASSLAAGTGAIGGELFF. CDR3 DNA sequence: TGCGCCAGCAGCTTGGCGGCCGGGACAGGGGCGATCGGCGGGGAGCTGTTTTTT.

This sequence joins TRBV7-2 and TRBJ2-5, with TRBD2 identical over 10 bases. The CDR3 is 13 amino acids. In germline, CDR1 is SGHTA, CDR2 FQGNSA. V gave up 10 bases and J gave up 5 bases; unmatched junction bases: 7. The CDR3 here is CATRAGGLETQYF. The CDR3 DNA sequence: TGTGCCACCCGAGCGGGAGGGCTGGAGACCCAGTACTTC.

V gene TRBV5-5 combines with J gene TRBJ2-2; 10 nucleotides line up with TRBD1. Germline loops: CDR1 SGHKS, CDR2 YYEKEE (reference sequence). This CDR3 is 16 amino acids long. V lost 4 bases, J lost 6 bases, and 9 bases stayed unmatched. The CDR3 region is CASSPDRGRGSGELFF. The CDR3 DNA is TGTGCCAGCAGCCCCGACAGGGGGCGCGGGTCCGGGGAGCTGTTTTTT.

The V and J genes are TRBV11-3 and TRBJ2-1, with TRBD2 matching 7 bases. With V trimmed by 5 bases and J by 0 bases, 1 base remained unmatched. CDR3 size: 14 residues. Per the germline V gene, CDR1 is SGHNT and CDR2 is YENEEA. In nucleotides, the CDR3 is TGTGCCAGCAGCGGGGGGGACTCCTACAATGAGCAGTTCTTC. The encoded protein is CASSGGDSYNEQFF.

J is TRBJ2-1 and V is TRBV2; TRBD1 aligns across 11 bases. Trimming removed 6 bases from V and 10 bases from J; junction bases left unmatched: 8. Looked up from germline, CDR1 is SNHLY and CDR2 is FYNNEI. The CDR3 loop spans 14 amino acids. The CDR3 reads CASSGQGALSEQFF. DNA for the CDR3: TGTGCCAGCAGCGGACAGGGGGCCCTCTCGGAGCAGTTCTTC.

This chain's CDR3 is CASSELSGPYEQYF. Written as DNA, the CDR3 is TGTGCCAGCAGTGAACTCAGCGGTCCCTACGAGCAGTACTTC. The chain uses TRBV6-1 and TRBJ2-5; D might be TRBD2 (5 bases). The J call could be wrong; TRBJ2-7 is a better fit for the DNA end. The germline gives CDR1 MNHNS, CDR2 SASEGT. CDR3 length equals 14 residues.